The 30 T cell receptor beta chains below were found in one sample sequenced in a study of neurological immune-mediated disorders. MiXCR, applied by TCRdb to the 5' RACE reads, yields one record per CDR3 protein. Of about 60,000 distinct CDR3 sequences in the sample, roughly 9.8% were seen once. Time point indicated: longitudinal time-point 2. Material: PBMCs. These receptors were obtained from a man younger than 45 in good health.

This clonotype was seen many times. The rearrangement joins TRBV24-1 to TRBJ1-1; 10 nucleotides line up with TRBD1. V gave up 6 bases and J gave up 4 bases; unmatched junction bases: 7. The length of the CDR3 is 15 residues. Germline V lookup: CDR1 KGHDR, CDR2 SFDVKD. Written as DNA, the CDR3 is TGTGCCACCAGTAGACAGGGGGCGGGTGGCACTGAAGCTTTCTTT. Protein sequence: CATSRQGAGGTEAFF.

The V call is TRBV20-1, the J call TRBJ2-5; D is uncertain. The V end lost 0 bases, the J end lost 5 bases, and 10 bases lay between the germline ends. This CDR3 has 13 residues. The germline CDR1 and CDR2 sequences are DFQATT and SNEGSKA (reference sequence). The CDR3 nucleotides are TGCAGTGCTAGAGAGGGTCTAGGTGAGACCCAGTACTTC. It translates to CSAREGLGETQYF.

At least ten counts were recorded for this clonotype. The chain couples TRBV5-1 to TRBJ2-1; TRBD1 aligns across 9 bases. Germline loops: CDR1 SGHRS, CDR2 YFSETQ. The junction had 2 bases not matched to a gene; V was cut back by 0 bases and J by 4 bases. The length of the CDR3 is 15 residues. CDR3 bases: TGCGCCAGCAGCTTGGGGGACAGGGAGTACAATGAGCAGTTCTTC. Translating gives CASSLGDREYNEQFF.

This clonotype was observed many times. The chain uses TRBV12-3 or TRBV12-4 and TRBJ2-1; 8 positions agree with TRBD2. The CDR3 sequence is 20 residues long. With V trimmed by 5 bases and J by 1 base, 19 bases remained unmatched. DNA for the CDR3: TGTGCCAGCAGTCTCCGGGTAGCGGGATATATGGGTGCTTCCTACAATGAGCAGTTCTTC. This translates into CASSLRVAGYMGASYNEQFF.

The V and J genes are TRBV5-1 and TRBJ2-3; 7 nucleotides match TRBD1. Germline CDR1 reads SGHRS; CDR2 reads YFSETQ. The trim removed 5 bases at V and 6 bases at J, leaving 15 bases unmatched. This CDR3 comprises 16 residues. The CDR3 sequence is CASRPFRQGVGDTQYF. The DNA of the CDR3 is TGCGCCAGCAGACCGTTCCGACAGGGCGTGGGGGATACGCAGTATTTT.

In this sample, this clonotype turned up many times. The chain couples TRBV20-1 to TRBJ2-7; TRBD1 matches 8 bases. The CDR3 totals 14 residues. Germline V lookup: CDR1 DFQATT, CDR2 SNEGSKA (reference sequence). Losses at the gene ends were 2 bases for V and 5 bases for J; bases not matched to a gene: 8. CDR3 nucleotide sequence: TGCAGTGCTAGAAGTCCAGGGGGCCACAACGAGCAGTACTTC. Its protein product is CSARSPGGHNEQYF.

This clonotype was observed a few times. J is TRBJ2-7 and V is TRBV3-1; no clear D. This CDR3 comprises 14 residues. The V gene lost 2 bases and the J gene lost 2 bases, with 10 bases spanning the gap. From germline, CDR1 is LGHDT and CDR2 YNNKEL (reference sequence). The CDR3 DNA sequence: TGTGCCAGCAGCCAATGGGTCAGTCCCTACGAGCAGTACTTC. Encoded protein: CASSQWVSPYEQYF.

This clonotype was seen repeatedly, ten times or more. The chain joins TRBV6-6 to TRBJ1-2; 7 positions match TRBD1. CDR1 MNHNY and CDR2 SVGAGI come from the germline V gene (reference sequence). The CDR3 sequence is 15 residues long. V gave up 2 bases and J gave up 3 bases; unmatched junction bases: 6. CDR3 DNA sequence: TGTGCCAGCAGTTACGTCCAGGGGGGTTACTATGGCTACACCTTC. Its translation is CASSYVQGGYYGYTF.

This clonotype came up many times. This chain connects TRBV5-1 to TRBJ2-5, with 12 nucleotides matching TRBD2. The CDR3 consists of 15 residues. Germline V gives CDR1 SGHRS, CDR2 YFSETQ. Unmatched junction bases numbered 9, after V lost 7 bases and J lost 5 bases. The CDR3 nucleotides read TGCGCCAGCGAAATGACTAGCGGGAGCCCCGAGACCCAGTACTTC. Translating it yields CASEMTSGSPETQYF.

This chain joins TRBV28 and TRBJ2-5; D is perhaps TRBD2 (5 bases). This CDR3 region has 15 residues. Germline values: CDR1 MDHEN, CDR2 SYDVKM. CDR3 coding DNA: TGTGTCTGCAGCCCCGGGATAGAGGTTGCAGAGACCCAGTACTTC. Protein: CVCSPGIEVAETQYF.

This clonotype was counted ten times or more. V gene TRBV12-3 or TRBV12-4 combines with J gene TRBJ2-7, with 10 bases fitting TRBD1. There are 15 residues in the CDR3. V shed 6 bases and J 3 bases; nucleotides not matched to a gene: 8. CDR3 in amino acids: CASRGGTGEHYEQYF. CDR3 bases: TGTGCCAGCAGGGGGGGGACAGGGGAGCACTACGAGCAGTACTTC.

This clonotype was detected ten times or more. The CDR3 region has the DNA TGTGCCAGCAGCTTAGATGCTAACTATGGCTACACCTTC. This gives the protein CASSLDANYGYTF. The chain employs TRBV7-9 and TRBJ1-2; D is uncertain. Germline V gene lookup returns CDR1 SEHNR and CDR2 FQNEAQ (reference sequence). The CDR3 runs 13 residues. V dropped 1 base and J dropped 0 bases, with 3 bases sitting between them.

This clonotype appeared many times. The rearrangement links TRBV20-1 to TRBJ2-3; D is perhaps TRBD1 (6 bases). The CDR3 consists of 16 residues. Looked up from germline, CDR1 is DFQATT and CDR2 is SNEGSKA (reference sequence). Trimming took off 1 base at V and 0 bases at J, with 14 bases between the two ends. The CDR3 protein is CSARGLAGDSTDTQYF. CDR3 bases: TGCAGTGCTAGAGGGTTGGCAGGGGACAGCACAGATACGCAGTATTTT.

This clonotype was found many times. CDR3 in DNA: TGTGCCAGCAGTCCCTTAGCGGGAGTGAACACCGGGGAGCTGTTTTTT. Translated: CASSPLAGVNTGELFF. The J gene is TRBJ2-2, the V gene TRBV6-5; 9 bases line up with TRBD2. The V and J ends lost 5 bases and 1 base, in that order; junction bases with no gene match: 5. Germline CDR1 MNHEY, CDR2 SVGAGI. CDR3 length equals 16 residues.

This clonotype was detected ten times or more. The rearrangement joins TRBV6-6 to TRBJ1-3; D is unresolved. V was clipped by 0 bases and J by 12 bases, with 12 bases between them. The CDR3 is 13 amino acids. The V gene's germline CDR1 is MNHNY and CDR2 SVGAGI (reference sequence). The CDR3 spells CASSYSPEESIYF. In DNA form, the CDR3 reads TGTGCCAGCAGTTACTCGCCGGAGGAGAGCATATATTTT.

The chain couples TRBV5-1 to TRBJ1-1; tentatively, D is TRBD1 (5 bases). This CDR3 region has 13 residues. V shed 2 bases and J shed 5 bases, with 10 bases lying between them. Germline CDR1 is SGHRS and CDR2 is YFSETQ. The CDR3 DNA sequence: TGCGCCAGCAGCTTTACAGGCTCAACTGAAGCTTTCTTT. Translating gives CASSFTGSTEAFF.

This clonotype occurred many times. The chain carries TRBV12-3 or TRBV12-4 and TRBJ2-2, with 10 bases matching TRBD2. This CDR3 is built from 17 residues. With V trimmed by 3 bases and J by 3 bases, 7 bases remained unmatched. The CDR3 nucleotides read TGTGCCAGCAGTTTGTTGCTAGCGGGAGAATACACCGGGGAGCTGTTTTTT. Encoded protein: CASSLLLAGEYTGELFF.

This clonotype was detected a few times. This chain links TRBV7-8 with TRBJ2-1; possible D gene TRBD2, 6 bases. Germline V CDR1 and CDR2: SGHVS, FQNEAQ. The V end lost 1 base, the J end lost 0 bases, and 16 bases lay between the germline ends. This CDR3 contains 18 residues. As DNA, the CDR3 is TGTGCCAGCAGCTTAGGGCCGGGACTTCTAAGCTCCTACAATGAGCAGTTCTTC. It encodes CASSLGPGLLSSYNEQFF. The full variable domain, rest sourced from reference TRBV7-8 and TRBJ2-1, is GAGVSQSPRYKVAKRGQDVALRCDPISGHVSLFWYQQALGQGPEFLTYFQNEAQLDKSGLPSDRFFAERPEGSVSTLKIQRTQQEDSAVYLCASSLGPGLLSSYNEQFFGPGTRLTVL.

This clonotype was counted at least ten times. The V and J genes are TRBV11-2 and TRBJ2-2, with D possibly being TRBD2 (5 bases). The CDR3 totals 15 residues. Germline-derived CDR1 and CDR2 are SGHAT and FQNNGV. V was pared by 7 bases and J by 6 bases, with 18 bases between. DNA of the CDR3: TGTGCCAGCACCCTAAAGAGGGTTCAGTCCGGGGAGCTGTTTTTT. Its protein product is CASTLKRVQSGELFF.

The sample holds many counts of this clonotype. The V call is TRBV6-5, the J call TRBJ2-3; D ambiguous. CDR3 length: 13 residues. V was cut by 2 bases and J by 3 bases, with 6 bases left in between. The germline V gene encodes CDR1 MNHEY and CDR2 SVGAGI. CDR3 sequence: CASSYRSTDTQYF. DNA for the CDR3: TGTGCCAGCAGTTACAGGTCGACAGATACGCAGTATTTT.

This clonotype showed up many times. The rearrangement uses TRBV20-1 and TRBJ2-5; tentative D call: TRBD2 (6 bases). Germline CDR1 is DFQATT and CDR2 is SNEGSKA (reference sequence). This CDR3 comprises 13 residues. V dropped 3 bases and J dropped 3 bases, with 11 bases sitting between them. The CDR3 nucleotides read TGCAGTGCTAGCGTTCCGGGAGAAGAGACCCAGTACTTC. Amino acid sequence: CSASVPGEETQYF.

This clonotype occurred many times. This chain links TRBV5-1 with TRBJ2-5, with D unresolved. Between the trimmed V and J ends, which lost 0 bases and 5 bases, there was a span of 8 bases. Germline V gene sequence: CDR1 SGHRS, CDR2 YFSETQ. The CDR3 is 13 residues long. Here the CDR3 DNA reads TGCGCCAGCAGCTTGGTGTTTGCGGAGACCCAGTACTTC. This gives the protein CASSLVFAETQYF.

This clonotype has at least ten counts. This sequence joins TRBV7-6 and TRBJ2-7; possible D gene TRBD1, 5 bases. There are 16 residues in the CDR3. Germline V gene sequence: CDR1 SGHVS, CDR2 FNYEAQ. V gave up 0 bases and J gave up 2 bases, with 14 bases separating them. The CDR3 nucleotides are TGTGCCAGCAGCTTAGCGACGGCAGGGATCCCCTACGAGCAGTACTTC. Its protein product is CASSLATAGIPYEQYF.

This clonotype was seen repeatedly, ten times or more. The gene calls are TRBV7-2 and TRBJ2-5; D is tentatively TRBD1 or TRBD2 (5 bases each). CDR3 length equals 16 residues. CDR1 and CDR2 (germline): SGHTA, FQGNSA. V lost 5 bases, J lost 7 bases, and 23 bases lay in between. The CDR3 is CASSQGPGQYRGTQYF. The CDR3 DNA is TGTGCCAGCAGCCAGGGTCCGGGGCAATACCGCGGGACCCAGTACTTC.

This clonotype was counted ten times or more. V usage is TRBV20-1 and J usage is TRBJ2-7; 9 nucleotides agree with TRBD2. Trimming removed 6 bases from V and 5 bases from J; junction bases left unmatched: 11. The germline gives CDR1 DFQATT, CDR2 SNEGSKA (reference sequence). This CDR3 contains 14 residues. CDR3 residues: CSALTLAGYDEQYF. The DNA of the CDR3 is TGCAGTGCCCTGACGCTAGCGGGATATGACGAGCAGTACTTC.

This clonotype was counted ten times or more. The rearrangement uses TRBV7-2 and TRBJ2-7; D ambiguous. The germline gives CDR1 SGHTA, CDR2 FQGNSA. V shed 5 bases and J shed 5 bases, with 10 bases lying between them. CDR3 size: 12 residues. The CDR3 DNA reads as TGTGCCAGCAGCCCCCAGCGACACGAGCAGTACTTC. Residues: CASSPQRHEQYF. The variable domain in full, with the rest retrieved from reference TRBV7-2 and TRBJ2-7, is GAGVSQSPSNKVTEKGKDVELRCDPISGHTALYWYRQSLGQGLEFLIYFQGNSAPDKSGLPSDRFSAERTGGSVSTLTIQRTQQEDSAVYLCASSPQRHEQYFGPGTRLTVT.

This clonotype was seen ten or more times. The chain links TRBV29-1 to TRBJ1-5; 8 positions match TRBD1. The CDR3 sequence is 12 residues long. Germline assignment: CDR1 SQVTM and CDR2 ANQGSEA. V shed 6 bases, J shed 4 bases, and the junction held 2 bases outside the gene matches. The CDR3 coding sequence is TGCAGCGTACGGACAGGGAATCAGCCCCAGCATTTT. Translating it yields CSVRTGNQPQHF. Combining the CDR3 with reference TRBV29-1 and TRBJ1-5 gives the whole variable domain SAVISQKPSRDICQRGTSLTIQCQVDSQVTMMFWYRQQPGQSLTLIATANQGSEATYESGFVIDKFPISRPNLTFSTLTVSNMSPEDSSIYLCSVRTGNQPQHFGDGTRLSIL.

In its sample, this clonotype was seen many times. CDR3 protein: CAISEGTGGFSPLHF. As DNA, the CDR3 is TGTGCCATCAGTGAGGGGACAGGGGGCTTTTCACCCCTCCACTTT. This chain links TRBV10-3 with TRBJ1-6; 12 nucleotides agree with TRBD1. The CDR3 has 15 residues. CDR1 is ENHRY, CDR2 SYGVKD, per germline. Germline trimming cut 2 bases from V and 9 bases from J; bases unmatched to any gene: 2.

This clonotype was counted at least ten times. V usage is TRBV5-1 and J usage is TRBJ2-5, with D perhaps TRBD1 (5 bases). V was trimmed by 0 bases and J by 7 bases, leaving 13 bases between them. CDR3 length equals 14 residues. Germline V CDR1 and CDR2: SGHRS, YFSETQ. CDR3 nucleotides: TGCGCCAGCAGCTTGGTGGGTCAGGGTCTGACCCAGTACTTC. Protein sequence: CASSLVGQGLTQYF.

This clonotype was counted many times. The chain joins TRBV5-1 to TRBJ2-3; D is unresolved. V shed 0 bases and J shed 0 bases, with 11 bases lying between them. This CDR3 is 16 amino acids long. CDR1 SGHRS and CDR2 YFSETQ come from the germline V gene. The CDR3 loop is CASSLGHRDSTDTQYF. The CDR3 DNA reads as TGCGCCAGCAGCTTGGGTCACCGCGATAGCACAGATACGCAGTATTTT.